The source of this T cell receptor beta chain is a study of blood T cells in healthy people across ages. General observations from the study: Diversity figures based on one million T cells were deemed too low.

The authors ran a second PCR of roughly 6 to 12 cycles using a sample-barcoded 5' primer and a J-beta primer mix. In TCRdb, the 5' RACE reads were re-called with MiXCR into one record per CDR3 protein. The sample consists of about 830,000 distinct CDR3 sequences, roughly 50% of them appearing once. For this clonotype: The antigen remains unidentified.

CDR3 length equals 14 residues. V gave up 7 bases and J gave up 0 bases, with 12 bases separating them. Germline V CDR1 and CDR2: SGHTA, FQGNSA. This chain joins TRBV7-2 and TRBJ1-1; the D gene is possibly TRBD1 (6 bases). Input material: blood. The origin of this receptor is a man aged 25 to 45 in good health. CDR3 sequence: CASTKGGLNTEAFF. CDR3 DNA sequence: TGTGCCAGCACCAAGGGGGGGCTGAACACTGAAGCTTTCTTT.